The present T cell receptor beta chain was sequenced within a study of blood T cell repertoires in COVID-19. About the study: Specimens from acute and convalescent COVID-19 originated in the United States, Italy and Spain. T cells, B-cell-depleted T cells, or PBMCs supplied cDNA or gDNA.

This CDR3 contains 13 residues. CDR1 is MGHDK, CDR2 SYGVNS, per germline. The trim removed 8 bases at V and 8 bases at J, leaving 6 bases unmatched. Followed over time, Seattle patients had been enrolled while infection was active. Per the study methods: Nucleated cell counts were estimated from reference gene primer amplification. The data were produced by immunoSEQ multiplex PCR, yet TCRdb's version contains in-frame clones alone and is incomplete. V, J and clone size reflect that table, while D and trimming were determined from the DNA. The profile shows hundreds of thousands of clones, 80% to 90% of them singletons.

The rearrangement uses TRBV25-1 and TRBJ1-4, with 9 bases lining up with TRBD1. The receptor was isolated from a woman of 80 years or more with COVID-19, enrolled during active disease. Source material: peripheral blood. In DNA, the CDR3 is TGTGCCAGCCGTAGGACAGGGGAGGAAAAACTGTTTTTT. Translating gives CASRRTGEEKLFF.